This is a list of T cell receptor beta chains from one sample in a study of blood T cell repertoires in COVID-19. Produced via immunoSEQ multiplex PCR; TCRdb's table is partial and in-frame only. The table includes approximately 460,000 clones, roughly nine tenths detected once. Sample: peripheral blood. Receptor source: a man in his late teens or twenties with COVID-19, enrolled during active disease. The CDR3 runs from the conserved cysteine through the conserved F or W.

j_gene | v_gene | CDR3aa
TRBJ1-3 | TRBV15 | CATSRDGGTGHF
TRBJ2-3 | TRBV21-1 | CASSKTGWQGGRDTQYF
TRBJ2-1 | TRBV13 | CASRKTSGRPSSYNEQFF
TRBJ1-1 | TRBV12-3/TRBV12-4 | CASSLTTNTEAFF
TRBJ2-3 | TRBV5-1 | CASSFSGGTDTQYF
TRBJ2-3 | TRBV5-4 | CASSRPEGLSTDTQYF
TRBJ1-5 | TRBV28 | CASSLRPRTGNQPQHF
TRBJ2-3 | TRBV5-6 | CASSFLSGGEDTQYF
TRBJ2-1 | TRBV5-1 | CASSLLSGFQGEQFF
TRBJ2-1 | TRBV19 | CASSAVSYNEQFF
TRBJ2-7 | TRBV18 | CASSPRLLPPYEQYF
TRBJ1-6 | TRBV12-5 | CASGLVGRGTPPLHF